This T cell receptor beta chain was found in a study of blood T cell repertoires in COVID-19. Across the study: Samples representing acute and convalescent COVID-19 were sourced from the United States, Italy and Spain. PBMCs, B-cell-depleted T cells, or T cells provided the cDNA or gDNA that made up the material.

The CDR3 runs 17 residues. In germline, CDR1 is MNHEY, CDR2 SMNVEV (reference sequence). With 8 bases clipped from V and 2 bases from J, the junction kept 14 bases outside the gene matches. In the study's own analysis: Nucleated cell counts were estimated from reference gene primer amplification. Profiling relied on immunoSEQ multiplex PCR, and the TCRdb table lists in-frame clones only, not all of them. The DNA gave D and trimming, while V, J and clone size come from that table. The repertoire holds about 57,000 clones, roughly 87% seen once, with around a fifth in the top ten. Material for sequencing was peripheral blood. This TCR was recovered from an older woman with acute or convalescent COVID-19. The rearrangement joins TRBV27 to TRBJ2-3; 9 positions match TRBD2. The CDR3 sequence is CASLSLSSGENTDTQYF. The CDR3 nucleotides read TGTGCCAGCCTAAGCTTGTCTAGCGGGGAAAACACAGATACGCAGTATTTT.